This T cell receptor (beta chain) was captured by sequencing in a study of PD-1 blockade in classical Hodgkin lymphoma. General observations from the study: Researchers reported that CD4+ TCR diversity, though not CD8+, rose significantly by C4D1.

As concerns this clone: Its antigen is still unknown.

Time point here: cycle 4 day 1 (C4D1), after five to seven weeks of nivolumab. Every single patient, without exception, relapsed after autologous stem cell transplantation, and brentuximab vedotin exposure varied. Trimming pared 0 bases from V and 2 bases from J, leaving 8 bases between. Germline values: CDR1 MGHRA, CDR2 YSYEKL. This CDR3 is built from 14 residues. Assay used: immunoSEQ multiplex PCR; TCRdb lists only in-frame clones, some missing. The table shows some 52,000 clones, with about 89% occurring only once. The source was peripheral blood mononuclear cells (PBMCs), collected before the fourth cycle of nivolumab. The rearrangement joins TRBV4-1 to TRBJ2-7, with TRBD1 as a possible D gene (6 bases). The TCR comes from a human donor with classical Hodgkin lymphoma. CDR3 nucleotides: TGCGCCAGCAGCCAAGACAGGGGCACCTACGAGCAGTACTTC. It yields the protein CASSQDRGTYEQYF.